Presented here are 8 T cell receptor beta chains from one specimen sequenced in a study of T-cell reconstitution after alpha-beta-depleted transplantation in children (dated by TCRdb to 2015 to 2016). The treatment or condition tag for this specimen amounts to: allogeneic hematopoietic cell transplantation with graft depleted of TCRalphabeta T cells and CD19 B cells. Library preparation employed PCR. Sequencer: Illumina HiSeq 2500. TCR libraries were prepared with molecular barcoding, using unique molecular identifiers to normalize TCRbeta repertoire quantification. TCRdb handled the public reads itself, with Q25 trimming in fastp and clone calling in MiXCR, and kept productive beta chains. When rows share a CDR3 protein, they turn into one entry using the most common DNA and genes. This sample has about 580,000 distinct CDR3 sequences in its table, and roughly 23% of those were observed once. 13% to 15% of the sample is in the top ten clones.

Here the sequenced sample was PBMCs, mostly from graft donor cells, taken 360 days after TCRalphabeta/CD19-depleted stem cell transplant. These receptors were collected from a boy under two years old who had a stem cell transplant for acute myeloid leukemia, so the T cells may come from the graft donor.

The chain uses TRBV27 and TRBJ2-2, with D unresolved. Trimming removed 3 bases from V and 2 bases from J, with 7 bases in between. Germline V lookup: CDR1 MNHEY, CDR2 SMNVEV (reference sequence). The CDR3 sequence is 14 residues long. CDR3 residues: CASSFYRNTGELFF. CDR3 sequence (DNA): TGTGCCAGCAGTTTTTACAGAAACACCGGGGAGCTGTTTTTT.

In its sample, this clonotype was seen a few times. The V gene is TRBV24-1, the J gene TRBJ2-7; 11 bases match TRBD1. In germline, CDR1 is KGHDR, CDR2 SFDVKD. The CDR3 contains 16 residues. J gave up 5 bases and V 5 bases, and 10 bases lay outside the gene matches. The CDR3 loop is CATSARTGTGGHEQYF. CDR3 bases: TGTGCCACCAGTGCCCGGACCGGGACAGGGGGACACGAGCAGTACTTC.

V gene TRBV20-1 combines with J gene TRBJ1-2; 7 positions agree with TRBD1. The CDR3 sequence is 15 residues long. Germline CDR1 and CDR2: DFQATT and SNEGSKA (reference sequence). Trimming cost V 6 bases and J 0 bases; bases outside gene matches: 10. The DNA of the CDR3 is TGCAGTGCCCGAGGACAGGCAACTCCTAACTATGGCTACACCTTC. Translation gives CSARGQATPNYGYTF.

This clonotype was seen more than once but under ten times. The rearrangement links TRBV5-1 to TRBJ2-6, with a tentative D call TRBD1 (6 bases). Germline V gene lookup returns CDR1 SGHRS and CDR2 YFSETQ. Trimming took 3 bases from V and 2 from J, leaving 15 bases between them. CDR3 length: 17 residues. The CDR3 region has the DNA TGCGCCAGCAGCTCAGGGGTTGCCCCCCCTGGGGCCAACGTCCTGACTTTC. This sequence encodes CASSSGVAPPGANVLTF.

This clonotype has at least ten counts. The chain is built from TRBV7-2 and TRBJ2-6, with unresolved D. This CDR3 is 18 amino acids long. Germline V gene sequence: CDR1 SGHTA, CDR2 FQGNSA. V was shortened by 2 bases and J by 0 bases, with 14 bases between the two germline ends. The CDR3 loop is CASSLRSVRSSGANVLTF. DNA for the CDR3: TGTGCCAGCAGCTTACGGTCCGTTAGAAGCTCTGGGGCCAACGTCCTGACTTTC.

In this sample, this clonotype turned up many times. The genes are TRBV2 and TRBJ2-2; D is perhaps TRBD1 (6 bases). This CDR3 spans 15 amino acids. Germline V gene lookup returns CDR1 SNHLY and CDR2 FYNNEI. The V end was cut by 6 bases, the J end by 1 base, with 12 bases between. The CDR3 nucleotides read TGTGCCAGCAGACCCAGGGGTCTGAACACCGGGGAGCTGTTTTTT. Protein: CASRPRGLNTGELFF.

At least ten counts were recorded for this clonotype. This sequence joins TRBV29-1 and TRBJ1-1; D uncertain. V dropped 4 bases and J dropped 0 bases, with 9 bases sitting between them. Germline-derived CDR1 and CDR2 are SQVTM and ANQGSEA. The CDR3 extends over 13 amino acids. This CDR3 reads CSVAGRMNTEAFF. CDR3 sequence (DNA): TGCAGCGTTGCTGGGAGAATGAACACTGAAGCTTTCTTT.

The chain carries TRBV29-1 and TRBJ2-7; D may correspond to TRBD1 or TRBD2 (5 bases each). Germline loops: CDR1 SQVTM, CDR2 ANQGSEA. Trimming took off 7 bases at V and 5 bases at J, with 18 bases between the two ends. The CDR3 has 13 amino acids. For the CDR3, the DNA is TGCAGCGCAATGCCCCCGGGACCTAACGAGCAGTACGTC. This encodes CSAMPPGPNEQYV.